The entry below describes one T cell receptor (beta chain). Its antigen is not yet known. No clone much larger than this one lies a single base away; base qualities are absent. Stable Graves' hyperthyroidism was defined as no progression to ophthalmopathy during 18 months of follow-up. Hyperthyroidism patients were newly diagnosed, with disease duration under 2 months, and aged 18 to 65 years. Exclusion was applied to patients with uncontrolled infections, other autoimmune diseases, pregnancy or lactation. Diagnoses were based on clinical symptoms, serum thyroxine and TRAb, thyroid ultrasound and orbital computed tomography. PBMCs were separated from approximately 10 ml of fresh peripheral blood using Ficoll-Paque density gradient centrifugation. Total RNA was extracted using Trizol reagent, and RNA quality was assessed on an Agilent 2100 Bioanalyzer. These data come from a study of T cells in Graves' hyperthyroidism and ophthalmopathy (dated by TCRdb to about 2019). Background on the whole study: Peripheral blood was sampled at the time of initial diagnosis, prior to any treatment. TCR V-J signatures able to tell the groups apart were searched for in a discovery cohort of 100 patients, of whom approximately 40 had Graves' ophthalmopathy and 55 to 60 had stable Graves' hyperthyroidism. Prospective prediction of ophthalmopathy was tested in an independent validation cohort consisting of fewer than 20 hyperthyroidism patients and approximately 16 patients who later progressed to ophthalmopathy. The roughly 100 discovery patients were divided at random into training and test sets in a 7:3 ratio. In roughly six Graves' hyperthyroidism patients, the study also compared T-cell repertoires from thyroid tissue with T-cell repertoires from blood. After blood sampling, hyperthyroidism patients were treated with methimazole at a starting dose of 30 mg daily, and ophthalmopathy patients were treated with high-dose intravenous methylprednisolone. The paper describes TCR Vbeta CDR3 sequencing of around 130 peripheral blood samples, made up of 43 ophthalmopathy patients, 70 to 80 hyperthyroidism patients and 17 progressor patients.

What the work shows at the level of the full study, not this receptor alone: Most expanded thyroid clonotypes (frequency above 0.001) were also detected in blood, suggesting blood repertoires may reflect thyroid immune responses. A model built on a 13 V-J signature distinguished ophthalmopathy from stable hyperthyroidism, reaching over 85% sensitivity and 81% to 83% specificity in cross-validation and 80%/75% in testing. Sample size was not statistically predetermined, and blinding of investigators to group allocation was not performed. In validation, progression to ophthalmopathy was predicted by the model with 70% to 71% sensitivity and around 75% specificity, a median of approximately 6.5 months before onset.

TCR beta CDR3 regions were amplified from RNA transcripts. The first round of RT-PCR for the TCR CDR3 was performed with the HTBI primer set and the Qiagen OneStep RT-PCR kit. A second multiplex PCR round built the libraries, followed by size selection and purification. Libraries were sequenced paired-end with 100 bp reads on an Illumina HiSeq2000. The paper's data handling went like this. Raw data were processed with SOAPnuke, discarding reads with adapters, uncalled bases, mean Phred below 15, or no exact constant-primer or identifier match. COPE v1.2.5 was used to merge high-quality paired reads, and clonotypes were defined as unique nucleotide sequences. Clonotypes were aligned to IMGT TRBV, TRBD and TRBJ reference segments using MiTCR v1.1. Only V-J combinations with frequency above 0.0001, covering about 99% of repertoires, were analysed. A TCS score was defined as the ratio of F50 (clonal expansion) to E x V (chaos), with BLOSUM62-based TCRdist applied between CDR3 peptides within each V-J. Welch's t-statistics and random forest reduced some 510 V-J features to 10 to 15, which were used in a naive Bayes classifier (R e1071). TCRdb took the public reads, trimmed them with fastp at Q25, ran MiXCR for clone calling and kept in-frame beta chains. Rows with a matching CDR3 protein are joined into one entry that keeps the most common DNA and genes. None of the V and J calls come from the authors' own analysis; TCRdb made them. The table for this sample lists more than 500,000 distinct CDR3 sequences; 15% to 20% of them were counted only once. The ten largest clones capture 3% to 4.5% of the sample.

The sequenced sample consisted of blood. The sequence derives from a woman in her 30s with Graves' hyperthyroidism.

The base sequence is TGCAGTGCCCAAGGGGCGGGTGCTAGCACAGATACGCAGTATTTT. It is translated as CSAQGAGASTDTQYF. The V and J genes are TRBV20-1 and TRBJ2-3; the D call is tentative, TRBD1 or TRBD2, as each matches 5 bases. From the germline V gene (reference sequence), CDR1 is DFQATT and CDR2 is SNEGSKA. The trim is 6 bases for V and 0 bases for J, with a gap of 16 bases between the germline ends. Measured from the cysteine to the phenylalanine, the CDR3 is 15 residues long. Of all the DNA, just the CDR3 is kept, 45 bases in frame from base 1.